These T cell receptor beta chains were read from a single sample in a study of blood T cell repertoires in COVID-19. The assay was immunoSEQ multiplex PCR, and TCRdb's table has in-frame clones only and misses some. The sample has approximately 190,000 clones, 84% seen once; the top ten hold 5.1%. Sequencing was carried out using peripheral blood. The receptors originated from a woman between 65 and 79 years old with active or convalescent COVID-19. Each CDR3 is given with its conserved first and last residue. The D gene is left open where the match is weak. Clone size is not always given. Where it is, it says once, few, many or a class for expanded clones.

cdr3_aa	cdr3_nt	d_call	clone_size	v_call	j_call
CASSEQGAFTDTQYF	TGTGCCAGCAGTGAGCAGGGGGCTTTTACAGATACGCAGTATTTT	TRBD1	.	TRBV2	TRBJ2-3
CASSVETSGSEQFF	TGTGCCAGCAGCGTTGAAACTAGCGGGAGTGAGCAGTTCTTC	TRBD2	.	TRBV9	TRBJ2-1
CASSHRYYRDNEKLFF	TGCGCCAGCAGCCATCGCTACTACAGGGATAATGAAAAACTGTTTTTT	.	once	TRBV4-1	TRBJ1-4
CATSDFPYFPYEQYF	TGTGCCACCAGTGATTTTCCGTATTTCCCCTACGAGCAGTACTTC	.	once	TRBV24-1	TRBJ2-7
CASSPIGRFDQPQHF	TGTGCCAGCAGTCCAATAGGGAGGTTCGATCAGCCCCAGCATTTT	.	.	TRBV6-5	TRBJ1-5
CASSPRVGQSYEQYF	TGTGCCAGCTCACCACGGGTCGGACAGTCCTACGAGCAGTACTTC	.	.	TRBV18	TRBJ2-7
CASSAEQGYEAFF	TGTGCCAGCAGCGCGGAACAGGGCTATGAAGCTTTCTTT	.	many	TRBV9	TRBJ1-1
CASSSGLAVYNEQFF	TGTGCTAGCAGCTCCGGACTAGCGGTCTACAATGAGCAGTTCTTC	TRBD2	.	TRBV7-7	TRBJ2-1
CASSLDPVMNTEAFF	TGTGCCAGCAGCTTAGATCCGGTTATGAACACTGAAGCTTTCTTT	.	.	TRBV7-9	TRBJ1-1
CASSLSRRGRNENEQFF	TGTGCCAGCAGTTTGAGTAGGAGGGGAAGGAACGAAAATGAGCAGTTCTTC	.	.	TRBV27	TRBJ2-1
CAISEGGSGANVLTF	TGTGCCATCAGTGAAGGAGGGTCTGGGGCCAACGTCCTGACTTTC	.	.	TRBV10-3	TRBJ2-6
CASSSTTSPRSQETQYF	TGTGCCAGCAGTTCAACGACTAGCCCTCGATCACAAGAGACCCAGTACTTC	TRBD2	.	TRBV13	TRBJ2-5
CASSQLAGGKEQYF	TGTGCCAGCAGCCAACTAGCGGGAGGGAAAGAGCAGTACTTC	TRBD2	.	TRBV3-1/TRBV3-2	TRBJ2-7
CATSTGWTGELFF	TGTGCCACCAGTACGGGATGGACCGGGGAGCTGTTTTTT	.	once	TRBV24-1	TRBJ2-2
CASSLAGTGKTGELFF	TGTGCCAGCAGTTTAGCCGGGACAGGGAAGACCGGGGAGCTGTTTTTT	TRBD1	.	TRBV28	TRBJ2-2
CASRGGTPQETQYF	TGTGCCAGCAGGGGGGGGACACCCCAAGAGACCCAGTACTTC	.	.	TRBV2	TRBJ2-5
CASSYSRLVSRNEQFF	TGTGCCAGCAGTTACTCGAGACTAGTCTCTCGGAATGAGCAGTTCTTC	.	.	TRBV6-5	TRBJ2-1
CASSFRGTGHLSEQYF	TGTGCCAGCAGCTTCCGCGGGACAGGTCACCTAAGCGAGCAGTACTTC	TRBD1	.	TRBV5-6	TRBJ2-7
CASSKRLAGKWAQFF	TGTGCCAGCAGCAAAAGACTAGCGGGAAAGTGGGCGCAGTTCTTC	TRBD2	.	TRBV11-3	TRBJ2-1
CASSQDKWASGKDTQYF	TGTGCCAGCAGCCAAGATAAGTGGGCTAGCGGGAAGGATACGCAGTATTTT	TRBD2	.	TRBV3-1/TRBV3-2	TRBJ2-3
CASSDPTRGAGYEQYF	TGCGCCAGCAGTGACCCAACTCGGGGGGCGGGGTACGAGCAGTACTTC	.	.	TRBV10-1	TRBJ2-7
CASSWLGQNEKLFF	TGTGCCAGCAGTTGGTTGGGACAGAATGAAAAACTGTTTTTT	TRBD1	.	TRBV27	TRBJ1-4
CASSHPQGGLTDTQYF	TGTGCCAGCAGCCACCCCCAGGGGGGACTCACAGATACGCAGTATTTT	.	few	TRBV14	TRBJ2-3
CASRIAWDRQVNEQFF	TGTGCCAGCAGGATCGCCTGGGACAGGCAAGTCAATGAGCAGTTCTTC	TRBD1	.	TRBV27	TRBJ2-1
CASSYSGRNGELFF	TGTGCCAGCAGTTACTCGGGGCGGAACGGGGAGCTGTTTTTT	.	.	TRBV6-2/TRBV6-3	TRBJ2-2
CASSGLAGGRGTGELFF	TGTGCCAGCAGCGGACTAGCGGGAGGGCGGGGCACCGGGGAGCTGTTTTTT	TRBD2	.	TRBV3-1/TRBV3-2	TRBJ2-2
CASSQVFQGATETQYF	TGTGCCAGCAGCCAAGTATTTCAGGGGGCTACAGAGACCCAGTACTTC	TRBD1	.	TRBV3-1/TRBV3-2	TRBJ2-5
CASRGAGLSNQPQHF	TGTGCCAGTAGGGGGGCAGGGCTGAGCAATCAGCCCCAGCATTTT	.	once	TRBV19	TRBJ1-5
CASSLQGNEQFF	TGTGCCAGCAGTTTACAGGGGAATGAGCAGTTCTTC	.	.	TRBV27	TRBJ2-1
CATSGGQGQFF	TGTGCCACCAGCGGAGGACAGGGGCAGTTCTTC	TRBD1	.	TRBV15	TRBJ2-1
CASSFLRSGMNTEAFF	TGCGCCAGCAGCTTCTTGAGATCAGGGATGAACACTGAAGCTTTCTTT	.	.	TRBV5-1	TRBJ1-1
CASSASGRAGDNEQFF	TGTGCCAGTAGTGCTAGCGGGAGGGCCGGGGACAATGAGCAGTTCTTC	TRBD2	.	TRBV19	TRBJ2-1
CASSPKDQDSPLHF	TGTGCCAGCTCACCAAAAGATCAGGATTCACCCCTCCACTTT	.	.	TRBV18	TRBJ1-6
CASSYGWQNTGELFF	TGTGCCAGCAGTTACGGCTGGCAGAACACCGGGGAGCTGTTTTTT	.	.	TRBV6-5	TRBJ2-2
CASSGSSGSLVNEQFF	TGTGCCAGCAGTGGTAGCAGCGGGAGTCTCGTCAATGAGCAGTTCTTC	TRBD2	medium-sized	TRBV2	TRBJ2-1
CASTAGMGTQYF	TGTGCCAGTACGGCAGGGATGGGGACCCAGTACTTC	.	.	TRBV19	TRBJ2-5
CASSLADGSGIPSPRREQFF	TGTGCCAGCAGCTTAGCGGATGGTAGCGGGATCCCCTCACCTCGGCGTGAGCAGTTCTTC	TRBD2	.	TRBV7-6	TRBJ2-1
CASSPLGGGPYEQYF	TGTGCCAGCAGCCCATTGGGCGGGGGACCCTACGAGCAGTACTTC	TRBD2	.	TRBV7-9	TRBJ2-7
CASSLERARDSQETQYF	TGTGCCAGCAGCTTAGAACGGGCCCGGGACTCTCAAGAGACCCAGTACTTC	.	.	TRBV7-8	TRBJ2-5
CASSEYRELFF	TGTGCCAGCAGTGAATACAGGGAGCTGTTTTTT	.	.	TRBV25-1	TRBJ2-2
CASSRGREVNQPQHF	TGTGCCAGCAGCCGTGGCAGGGAAGTGAATCAGCCCCAGCATTTT	.	.	TRBV5-6	TRBJ1-5
CASSPKYGAGVDINPYNEQFF	TGTGCCAGCAGCCCGAAATATGGCGCGGGAGTTGACATAAACCCCTACAATGAGCAGTTCTTC	TRBD2	.	TRBV13	TRBJ2-1
CASKGHNSNQPQHF	TGTGCCAGCAAAGGACATAATAGCAATCAGCCCCAGCATTTT	.	many	TRBV6-6	TRBJ1-5
CASSVGLVVGQDTQYF	TGTGCCAGTAGTGTCGGACTAGTCGTGGGCCAAGATACGCAGTATTTT	TRBD2	.	TRBV19	TRBJ2-3
CASSQDWRTGGLLNEKLFF	TGTGCCAGCAGCCAAGATTGGAGGACAGGGGGCCTCCTTAATGAAAAACTGTTTTTT	TRBD1	.	TRBV3-1/TRBV3-2	TRBJ1-4
CASSLTLRGEQFF	TGTGCCAGCAGCTTAACCCTCCGGGGTGAGCAGTTCTTC	.	.	TRBV7-9	TRBJ2-1
CASSPTGQGGQETQYF	TGTGCCAGCTCACCCACCGGACAGGGTGGTCAAGAGACCCAGTACTTC	TRBD1	.	TRBV18	TRBJ2-5
CASSQGGGRSQETQYF	TGTGCCAGCAGCCAAGGGGGCGGGAGGAGCCAAGAGACCCAGTACTTC	TRBD2	.	TRBV4-2	TRBJ2-5
CASRAFYNEQFF	TGTGCCAGCAGGGCTTTCTACAATGAGCAGTTCTTC	.	.	TRBV27	TRBJ2-1
CASTPGLAGVESEQFF	TGTGCCAGCACGCCGGGACTAGCGGGGGTAGAGAGTGAGCAGTTCTTC	TRBD2	.	TRBV6-6	TRBJ2-1
CASISLAGELGEQFF	TGTGCCAGCATCTCTCTAGCGGGAGAATTGGGTGAGCAGTTCTTC	TRBD2	.	TRBV27	TRBJ2-1
CASSQEGAARQGQYF	TGTGCCAGCAGCCAAGAAGGTGCCGCGAGACAAGGGCAGTACTTC	.	.	TRBV3-1/TRBV3-2	TRBJ2-7
CATSDSGTGGYGYTF	TGTGCCACCAGTGATTCCGGGACAGGGGGCTATGGCTACACCTTC	TRBD1	.	TRBV24-1	TRBJ1-2